Many counts were recorded for the clone carrying this TCR beta chain. Its target is not known. These data originate in a study of response to subunit inactivated influenza vaccine. The study's findings and limits: New T cells are recruited in small numbers by each seasonal influenza vaccination, according to the authors' suggestion.

CDR3 size: 15 residues. Germline CDR1 and CDR2: SGHRS and YFSETQ. Trimming removed 2 bases from V and 8 bases from J, with 17 bases in between. One entry per CDR3 protein, called by TCRdb with MiXCR from the RT-PCR reads. The profile covers around 470,000 distinct CDR3 sequences, with approximately 7.8% appearing a single time and roughly 14% taken by the ten largest. The origin of this receptor is a man aged 45-69 years who received an inactivated influenza vaccine. The sample in question was PBMCs from blood, obtained about 23 months after vaccination. This rearrangement joins TRBV5-1 to TRBJ2-1, with D perhaps TRBD1 or TRBD2 (5 bases each). CDR3 amino acids: CASSLLAAGRDEQFF. The CDR3 bases are TGCGCCAGCAGCTTATTGGCGGCAGGGAGAGATGAGCAGTTCTTC.